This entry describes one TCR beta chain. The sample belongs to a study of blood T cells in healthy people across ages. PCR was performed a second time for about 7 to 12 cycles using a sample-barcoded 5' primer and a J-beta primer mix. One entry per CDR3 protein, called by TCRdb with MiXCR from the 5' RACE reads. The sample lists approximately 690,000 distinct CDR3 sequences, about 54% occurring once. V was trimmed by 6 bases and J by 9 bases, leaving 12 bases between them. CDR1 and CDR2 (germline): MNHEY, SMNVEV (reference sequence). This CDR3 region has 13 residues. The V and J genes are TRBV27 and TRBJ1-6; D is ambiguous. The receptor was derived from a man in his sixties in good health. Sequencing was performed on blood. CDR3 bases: TGTGCCAGCAGCCTAGGGAGGGCTTCACCCCTCCACTTT. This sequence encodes CASSLGRASPLHF.